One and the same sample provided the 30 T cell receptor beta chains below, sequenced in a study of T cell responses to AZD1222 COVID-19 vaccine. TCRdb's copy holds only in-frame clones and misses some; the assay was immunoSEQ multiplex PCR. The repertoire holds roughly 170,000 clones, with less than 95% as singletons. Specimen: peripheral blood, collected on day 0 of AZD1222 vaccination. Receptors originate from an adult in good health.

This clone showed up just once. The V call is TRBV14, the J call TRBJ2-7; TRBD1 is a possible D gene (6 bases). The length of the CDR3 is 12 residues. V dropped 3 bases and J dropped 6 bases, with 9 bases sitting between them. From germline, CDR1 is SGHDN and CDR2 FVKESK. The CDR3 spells CASSHTGSEQYF. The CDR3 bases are TGTGCCAGCAGCCATACAGGGTCCGAGCAGTACTTC.

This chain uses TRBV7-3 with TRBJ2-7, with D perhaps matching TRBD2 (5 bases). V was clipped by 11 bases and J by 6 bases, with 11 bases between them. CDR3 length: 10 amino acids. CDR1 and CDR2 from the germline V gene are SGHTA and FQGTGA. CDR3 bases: TGTGCCCAGCGGATAAGCGAGCAGTACTTC. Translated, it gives CAQRISEQYF.

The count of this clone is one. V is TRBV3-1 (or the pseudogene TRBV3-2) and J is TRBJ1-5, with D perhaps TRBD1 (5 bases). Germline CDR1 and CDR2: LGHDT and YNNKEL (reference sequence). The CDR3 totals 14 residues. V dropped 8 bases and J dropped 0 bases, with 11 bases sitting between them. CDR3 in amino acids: CASAAGNSNQPQHF. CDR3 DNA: TGTGCCAGCGCGGCAGGGAATAGCAATCAGCCCCAGCATTTT.

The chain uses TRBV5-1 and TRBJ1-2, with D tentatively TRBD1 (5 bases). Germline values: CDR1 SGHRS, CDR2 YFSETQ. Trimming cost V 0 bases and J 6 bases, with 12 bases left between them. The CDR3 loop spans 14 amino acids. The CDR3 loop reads CASSLVARADGYTF. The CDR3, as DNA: TGCGCCAGCAGCTTGGTTGCCAGGGCAGATGGCTACACCTTC.

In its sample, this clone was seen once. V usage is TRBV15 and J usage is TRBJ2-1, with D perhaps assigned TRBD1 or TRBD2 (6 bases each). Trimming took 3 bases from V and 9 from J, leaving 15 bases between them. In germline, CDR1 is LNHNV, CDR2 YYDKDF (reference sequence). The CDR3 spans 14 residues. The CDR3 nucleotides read TGTGCCACCAGCAGGGACTTAGGAGGGGGTGAGCAGTTCTTC. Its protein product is CATSRDLGGGEQFF.

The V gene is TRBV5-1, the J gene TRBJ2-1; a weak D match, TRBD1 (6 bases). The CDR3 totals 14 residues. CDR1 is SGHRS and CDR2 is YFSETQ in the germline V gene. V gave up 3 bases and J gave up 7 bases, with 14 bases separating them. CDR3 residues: CASSSGTSGNEQFF. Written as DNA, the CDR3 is TGCGCCAGCAGCTCCGGGACATCTGGTAATGAGCAGTTCTTC.

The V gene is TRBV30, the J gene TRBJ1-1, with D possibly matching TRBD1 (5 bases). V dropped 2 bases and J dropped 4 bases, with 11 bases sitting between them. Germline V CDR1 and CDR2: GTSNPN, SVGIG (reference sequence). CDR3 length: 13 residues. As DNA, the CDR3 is TGTGCCTGGAGTCGCCGGGGGAGCACTGAAGCTTTCTTT. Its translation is CAWSRRGSTEAFF.

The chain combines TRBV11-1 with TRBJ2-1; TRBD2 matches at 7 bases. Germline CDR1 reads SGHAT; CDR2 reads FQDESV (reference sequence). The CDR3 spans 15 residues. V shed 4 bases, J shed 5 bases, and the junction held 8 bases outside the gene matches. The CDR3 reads CASSSSGVHNNEQFF. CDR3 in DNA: TGTGCCAGCAGCTCCAGCGGGGTCCACAACAATGAGCAGTTCTTC.

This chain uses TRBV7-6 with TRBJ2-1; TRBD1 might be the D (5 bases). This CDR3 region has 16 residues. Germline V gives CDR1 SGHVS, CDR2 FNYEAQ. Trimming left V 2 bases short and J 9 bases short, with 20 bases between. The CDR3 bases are TGTGCCAGCAGCTTATCATCTAGGGGCACACGTGTTGAGCAGTTCTTC. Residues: CASSLSSRGTRVEQFF.

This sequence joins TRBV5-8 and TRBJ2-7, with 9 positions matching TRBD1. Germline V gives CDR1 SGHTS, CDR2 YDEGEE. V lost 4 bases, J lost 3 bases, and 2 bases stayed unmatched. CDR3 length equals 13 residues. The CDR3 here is CASSPDRGYEQYF. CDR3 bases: TGTGCCAGCAGCCCGGACAGGGGCTACGAGCAGTACTTC.

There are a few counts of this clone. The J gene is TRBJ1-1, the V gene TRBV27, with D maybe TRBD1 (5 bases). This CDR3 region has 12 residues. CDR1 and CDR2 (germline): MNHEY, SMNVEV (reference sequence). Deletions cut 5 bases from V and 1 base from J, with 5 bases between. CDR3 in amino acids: CASSGANTEAFF. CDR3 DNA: TGTGCCAGCAGTGGGGCGAACACTGAAGCTTTCTTT.

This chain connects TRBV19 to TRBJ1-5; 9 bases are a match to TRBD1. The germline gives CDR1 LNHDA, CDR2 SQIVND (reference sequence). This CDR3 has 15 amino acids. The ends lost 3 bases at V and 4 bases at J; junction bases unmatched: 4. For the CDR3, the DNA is TGTGCCAGTAGTATGAAGGGACAGGGAAATCAGCCCCAGCATTTT. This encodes CASSMKGQGNQPQHF.

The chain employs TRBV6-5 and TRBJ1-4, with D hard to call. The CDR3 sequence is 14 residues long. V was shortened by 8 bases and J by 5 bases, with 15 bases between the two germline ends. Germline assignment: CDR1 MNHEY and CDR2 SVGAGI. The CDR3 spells CASRRTSENEKLFF. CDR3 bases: TGTGCCAGCCGGAGGACTTCGGAGAATGAAAAACTGTTTTTT.

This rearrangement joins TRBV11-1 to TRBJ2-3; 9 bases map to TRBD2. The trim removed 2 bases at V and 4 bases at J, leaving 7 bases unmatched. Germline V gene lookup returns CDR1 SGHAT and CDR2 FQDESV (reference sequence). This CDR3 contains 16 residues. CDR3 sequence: CASSLSALAGADTQYF. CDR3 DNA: TGTGCCAGCAGCTTAAGCGCGTTAGCGGGGGCAGATACGCAGTATTTT.

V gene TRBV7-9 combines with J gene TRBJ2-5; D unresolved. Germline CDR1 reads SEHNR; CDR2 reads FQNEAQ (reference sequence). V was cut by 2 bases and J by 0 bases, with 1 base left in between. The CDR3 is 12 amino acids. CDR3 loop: CASSLHQETQYF. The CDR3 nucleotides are TGTGCCAGCAGCTTACACCAAGAGACCCAGTACTTC. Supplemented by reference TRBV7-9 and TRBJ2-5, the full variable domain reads DTGVSQNPRHKITKRGQNVTFRCDPISEHNRLYWYRQTLGQGPEFLTYFQNEAQLEKSRLLSDRFSAERPKGSFSTLEIQRTEQGDSAMYLCASSLHQETQYFGPGTRLLVL.

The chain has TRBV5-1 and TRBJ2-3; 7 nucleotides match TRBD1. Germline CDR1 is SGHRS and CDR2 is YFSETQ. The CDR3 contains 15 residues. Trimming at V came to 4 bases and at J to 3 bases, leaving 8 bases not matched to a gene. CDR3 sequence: CASSPARTGTDTQYF. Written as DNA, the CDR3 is TGCGCCAGCAGCCCCGCCCGGACAGGTACAGATACGCAGTATTTT.

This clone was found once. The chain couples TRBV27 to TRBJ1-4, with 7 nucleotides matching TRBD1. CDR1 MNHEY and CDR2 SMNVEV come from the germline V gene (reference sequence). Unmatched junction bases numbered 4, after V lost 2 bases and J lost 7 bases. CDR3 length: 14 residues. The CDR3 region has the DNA TGTGCCAGCAGTTTACGACAGGGAGGTGAAAAACTGTTTTTT. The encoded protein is CASSLRQGGEKLFF.

The DNA of the CDR3 is TGTGCCAGCAGCTTGGGGGGGCGCGGTGAAAAACTGTTTTTT. It translates to CASSLGGRGEKLFF. The V and J genes are TRBV5-6 and TRBJ1-4; maybe TRBD1 (6 bases). In germline, CDR1 is SGHDT, CDR2 YYEEEE. CDR3 length: 14 residues. V gave up 0 bases and J gave up 7 bases, with 10 bases separating them.

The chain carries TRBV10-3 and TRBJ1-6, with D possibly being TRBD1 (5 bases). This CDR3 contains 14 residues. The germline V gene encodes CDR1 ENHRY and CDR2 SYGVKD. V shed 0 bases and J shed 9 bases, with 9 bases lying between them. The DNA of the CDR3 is TGTGCCATCAGTGAGTCGGGGGGGATTTCACCCCTCCACTTT. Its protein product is CAISESGGISPLHF.

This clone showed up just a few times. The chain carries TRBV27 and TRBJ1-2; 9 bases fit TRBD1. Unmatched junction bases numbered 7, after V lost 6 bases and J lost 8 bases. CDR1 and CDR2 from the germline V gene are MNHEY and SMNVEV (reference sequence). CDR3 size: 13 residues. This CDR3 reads CASRTGGAEGYTF. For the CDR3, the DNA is TGTGCCAGCAGAACAGGGGGCGCGGAGGGCTACACCTTC.

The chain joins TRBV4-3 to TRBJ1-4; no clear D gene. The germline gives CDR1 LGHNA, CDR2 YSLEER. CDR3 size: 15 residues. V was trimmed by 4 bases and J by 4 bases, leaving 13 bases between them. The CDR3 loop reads CASSRSGVGNEKLFF. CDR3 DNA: TGCGCCAGCAGCCGGTCGGGAGTGGGTAATGAAAAACTGTTTTTT.

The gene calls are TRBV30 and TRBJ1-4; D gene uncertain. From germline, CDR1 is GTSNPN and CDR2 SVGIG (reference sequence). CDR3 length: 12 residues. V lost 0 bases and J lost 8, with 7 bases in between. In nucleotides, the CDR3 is TGTGCCTGGAGTGTTGTCCTCGAAAAACTGTTTTTT. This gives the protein CAWSVVLEKLFF.

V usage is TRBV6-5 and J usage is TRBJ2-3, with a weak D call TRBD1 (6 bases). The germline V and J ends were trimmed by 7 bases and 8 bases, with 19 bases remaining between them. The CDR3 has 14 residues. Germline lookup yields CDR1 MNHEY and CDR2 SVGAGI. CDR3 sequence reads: CASKSEGRRGTQYF. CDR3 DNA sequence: TGTGCCAGCAAAAGTGAGGGGCGCAGGGGTACGCAGTATTTT.

CDR3: CAISESTQGFNSPLHF. CDR3 sequence (DNA): TGTGCCATCAGTGAGTCGACACAGGGTTTTAATTCACCCCTCCACTTT. The chain joins TRBV10-3 to TRBJ1-6; D might be TRBD1 (6 bases). Germline CDR1 and CDR2: ENHRY and SYGVKD. CDR3 length: 16 amino acids. V dropped 0 bases and J dropped 6 bases, with 12 bases sitting between them.

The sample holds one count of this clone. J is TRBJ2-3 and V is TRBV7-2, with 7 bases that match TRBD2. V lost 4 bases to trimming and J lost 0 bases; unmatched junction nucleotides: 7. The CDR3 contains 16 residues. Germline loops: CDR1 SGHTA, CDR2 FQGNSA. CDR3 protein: CASSSSGAGSTDTQYF. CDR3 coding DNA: TGTGCCAGCAGCTCCTCGGGAGCGGGGAGCACAGATACGCAGTATTTT.

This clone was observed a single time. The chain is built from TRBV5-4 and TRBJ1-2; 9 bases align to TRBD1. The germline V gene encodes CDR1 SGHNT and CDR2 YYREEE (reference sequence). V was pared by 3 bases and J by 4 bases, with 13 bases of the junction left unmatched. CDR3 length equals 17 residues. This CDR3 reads CASSSGTGTGYLYGYTF. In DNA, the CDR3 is TGTGCCAGCAGCTCTGGAACCGGGACAGGGTACCTCTATGGCTACACCTTC.

In nucleotides, the CDR3 is TGTGCCAGCAGCACTAGCGGGGGGAACTCCTACGAGCAGTACTTC. This translates into CASSTSGGNSYEQYF. V usage is TRBV11-3 and J usage is TRBJ2-7, with 12 bases matching TRBD2. Germline-derived CDR1 and CDR2 are SGHNT and YENEEA. The CDR3 has 15 residues. V lost 5 bases to trimming and J lost 0 bases; unmatched junction nucleotides: 2.

The CDR3 region is CASSPVAETQYF. The CDR3 nucleotides read TGTGCCAGCAGTCCCGTAGCGGAGACCCAGTACTTC. The V call is TRBV6-2 or TRBV6-3, the J call TRBJ2-5, with D tentatively TRBD2 (5 bases). The V and J ends lost 5 bases and 5 bases respectively, with 9 bases between them. From germline, CDR1 is MNHEY and CDR2 SVGEGT. The CDR3 extends over 12 amino acids.

This CDR3 is CASSFLARDEKLFF. DNA of the CDR3: TGTGCCAGCAGCTTTTTGGCAAGGGATGAAAAACTGTTTTTT. The chain links TRBV7-8 to TRBJ1-4; D is undetermined. The CDR3 length is 14 residues. Germline loops: CDR1 SGHVS, CDR2 FQNEAQ. Trimming removed 3 bases at V and 6 bases at J, with 11 bases between.

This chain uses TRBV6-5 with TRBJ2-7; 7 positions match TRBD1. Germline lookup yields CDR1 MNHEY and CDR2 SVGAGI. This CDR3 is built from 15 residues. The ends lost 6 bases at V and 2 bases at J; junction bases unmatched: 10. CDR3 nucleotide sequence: TGTGCCAGCAGGAGGGGACAGACGGGAACCTACGAGCAGTACTTC. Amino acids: CASRRGQTGTYEQYF.